The TCR beta chain described here comes from a study of blood T cells in healthy people across ages. Whole-study results and caveats: In older individuals, TCR beta diversity per million T cells was lower, falling roughly linearly with age.

A few counts support this clonotype. The antigen remains unidentified. Primers used in a second PCR of about 7 to 12 cycles were a sample-barcoded 5' primer and a J-beta primer mix. Each CDR3 protein is one row after TCRdb ran MiXCR on the 5' RACE reads. Seen here are 550,000 to 750,000 distinct CDR3 sequences, 20% to 25% observed once, and the top ten hold 3% to 4%. The CDR3 sequence is 15 residues long. CDR1 and CDR2 (germline): MNHNS, SASEGT. Deletions cut 4 bases from V and 4 bases from J, with 17 bases between. The chain recombines TRBV6-1 with TRBJ2-7, with a weak D call TRBD1 (5 bases). This TCR came from a man between 65 and 85 years old in good health. Sequencing was done on a sample of blood. CDR3 residues: CASSVSTGPVYEQYF. The DNA for the CDR3 is TGTGCCAGCAGTGTAAGTACAGGACCGGTATACGAGCAGTACTTC.